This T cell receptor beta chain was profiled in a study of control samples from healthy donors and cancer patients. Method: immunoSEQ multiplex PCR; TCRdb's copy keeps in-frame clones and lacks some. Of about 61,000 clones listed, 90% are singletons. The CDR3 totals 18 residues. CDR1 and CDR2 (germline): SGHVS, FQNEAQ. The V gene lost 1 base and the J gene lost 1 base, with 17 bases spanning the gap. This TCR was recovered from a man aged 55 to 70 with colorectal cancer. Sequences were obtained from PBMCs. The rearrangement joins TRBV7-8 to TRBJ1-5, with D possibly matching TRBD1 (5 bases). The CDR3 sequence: CASSLVRGSSVSNQPQHF. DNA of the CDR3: TGTGCCAGCAGCTTAGTTAGGGGAAGTTCAGTGAGCAATCAGCCCCAGCATTTT.